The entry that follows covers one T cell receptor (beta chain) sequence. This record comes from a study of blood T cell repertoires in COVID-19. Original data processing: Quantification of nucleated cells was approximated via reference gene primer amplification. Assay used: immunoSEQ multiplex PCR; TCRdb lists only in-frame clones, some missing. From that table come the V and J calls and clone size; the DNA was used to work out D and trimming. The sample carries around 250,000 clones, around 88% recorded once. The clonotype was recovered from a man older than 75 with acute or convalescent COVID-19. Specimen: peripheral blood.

CDR3 in amino acids: CASSAPARRAYNEQFF. Here the CDR3 DNA reads TGTGCCAGTAGTGCCCCTGCGCGGAGAGCCTACAATGAGCAGTTCTTC. The rearrangement uses TRBV19 and TRBJ2-1; D call uncertain. The V end was cut by 5 bases, the J end by 2 bases, with 16 bases between. The CDR3 has 16 amino acids. Germline loops: CDR1 LNHDA, CDR2 SQIVND (reference sequence).